This section outlines one T cell receptor (beta chain) sequence together with its context. The data derive from a study of blood T cell repertoires in COVID-19. The assay was immunoSEQ multiplex PCR, and TCRdb's table has in-frame clones only and misses some. This sample yields approximately 140,000 clones, of which approximately 88% are seen a single time; about a sixth belongs to the top ten. With V trimmed by 4 bases and J by 3 bases, 4 bases remained unmatched. The germline V gene has CDR1 KGHSH and CDR2 LQKENI. The CDR3 has 15 residues. This TCR derives from a woman older than 75 with acute or convalescent COVID-19. The sequenced sample consisted of peripheral blood. This chain links TRBV18 with TRBJ2-1; 9 bases are a match to TRBD1. The chain's CDR3 is CASSQDRGHYNEQFF. The CDR3 nucleotides read TGTGCCAGCTCACAGGACAGGGGACACTACAATGAGCAGTTCTTC.